This T cell receptor beta chain was documented in a study of human T cells and chemical hapten exposure. Study summary: Patch testing was performed with 0.01% DPC on the upper back, with reading at 6 days. A mostly female patient group had alopecia areata, totalis or universalis.

Attachment of unique molecular identifiers to individual cDNA molecules was performed in the library. Authors' analysis steps: Counting gave a median of around 96,000 TCRs per sample, with values ranging from about 23,224 to 690,600. TCRdb redid the calling of the RACE reads with MiXCR, one entry per CDR3 protein. The V and J calls follow TCRdb's processing rather than the paper's. The sample yields fewer than 200,000 distinct CDR3 sequences, more than 25% seen once. The ends were cut back, 7 bases at V and 4 bases at J, with 7 bases in the middle. This CDR3 is 11 amino acids long. CDR1 is SQVTM and CDR2 is ANQGSEA in the germline V gene. Time point reported: pre-sensitization, week 0. The sample's treatment: therapeutic diphenylcyclopropenone sensitization with weekly scalp DPC.

The receptor was isolated from a woman aged 25 to 39 with alopecia areata. Some clones in this sample may be carry-over from other donors' samples. Sequenced here: whole blood, sampled in connection with sensitization to the hapten diphenylcyclopropenone (DPC). V and J are TRBV29-1 and TRBJ1-4, with D uncertain. CDR3 nucleotide sequence: TGCAGCGCCCGTTATAATGAAAAACTGTTTTTT. Translated, it gives CSARYNEKLFF.